This T cell receptor beta chain was retrieved from a study of T cells after posttransplantation cyclophosphamide. This related bone marrow graft donor gave peripheral blood on the day of marrow donation. Findings of the study overall: Later post-transplant blood repertoires were often dominated by donor CD8+ memory clones. After PTCy, TRB diversity resembled that of CNI/methotrexate controls.

Data came from immunoSEQ multiplex PCR; TCRdb stores just in-frame clones and leaves some out. The sample lists about 52,000 clones, 94% seen once, with 2.5% to 3% in the top ten. The ends were cut back, 5 bases at V and 0 bases at J, with 7 bases in the middle. Per germline, CDR1 SGHAT and CDR2 FQNNGV. The CDR3 loop spans 13 amino acids. Concerning this clone: Antigen specificity is unknown.

The chain couples TRBV11-2 to TRBJ1-2; D is uncertain. Input material: PBMCs. The TCR originated in a woman in her 30s in good health and a related stem cell transplant donor. The chain's CDR3 is CASSPGPNYGYTF. The CDR3 DNA reads TGTGCCAGCAGCCCGGGTCCTAACTATGGCTACACCTTC.